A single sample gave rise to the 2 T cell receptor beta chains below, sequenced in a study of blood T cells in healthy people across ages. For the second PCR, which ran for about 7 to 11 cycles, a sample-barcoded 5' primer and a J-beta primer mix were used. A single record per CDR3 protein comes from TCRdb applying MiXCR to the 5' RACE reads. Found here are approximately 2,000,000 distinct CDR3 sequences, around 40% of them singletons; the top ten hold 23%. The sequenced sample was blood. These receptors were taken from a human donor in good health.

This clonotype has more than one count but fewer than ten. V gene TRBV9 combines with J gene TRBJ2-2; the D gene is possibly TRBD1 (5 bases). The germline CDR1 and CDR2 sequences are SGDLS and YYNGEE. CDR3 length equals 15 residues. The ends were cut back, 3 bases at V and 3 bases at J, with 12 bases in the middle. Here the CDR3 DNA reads TGTGCCAGCAGCGCCACTATAGGGGACACCGGGGAGCTGTTTTTT. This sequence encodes CASSATIGDTGELFF.

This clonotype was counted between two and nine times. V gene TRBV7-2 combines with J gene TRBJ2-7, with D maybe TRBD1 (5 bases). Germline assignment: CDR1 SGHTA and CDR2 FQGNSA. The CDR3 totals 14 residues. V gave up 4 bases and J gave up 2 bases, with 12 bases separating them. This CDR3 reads CASSSGGQAYEQYF. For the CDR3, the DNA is TGTGCCAGCAGCTCCGGTGGACAAGCCTACGAGCAGTACTTC.